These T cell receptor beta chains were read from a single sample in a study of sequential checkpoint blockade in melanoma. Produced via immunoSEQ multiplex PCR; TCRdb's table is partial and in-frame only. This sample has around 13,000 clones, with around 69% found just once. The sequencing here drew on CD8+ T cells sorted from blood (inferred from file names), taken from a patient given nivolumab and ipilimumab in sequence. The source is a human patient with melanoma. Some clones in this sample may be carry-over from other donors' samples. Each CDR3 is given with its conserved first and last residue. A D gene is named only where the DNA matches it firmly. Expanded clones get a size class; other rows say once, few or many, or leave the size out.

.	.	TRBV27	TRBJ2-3	CASWGERDTQYF	TGTGCCAGCTGGGGGGAGCGAGATACGCAGTATTTT
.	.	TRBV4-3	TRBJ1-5	CASSQDGLTRQPQHF	TGCGCCAGCAGCCAAGATGGACTTACCCGGCAGCCCCAGCATTTT
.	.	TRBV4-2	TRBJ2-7	CASSQELGDSYEQYF	TGTGCCAGCAGCCAGGAGCTAGGGGACTCCTACGAGCAGTACTTC
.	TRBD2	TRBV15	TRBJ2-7	CATSMGGDAYYEQYF	TGTGCCACCAGCATGGGGGGGGACGCCTACTACGAGCAGTACTTC
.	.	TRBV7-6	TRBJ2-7	CASSSEAQPPYEQYF	TGTGCCAGCAGCTCGGAGGCTCAACCACCCTACGAGCAGTACTTC
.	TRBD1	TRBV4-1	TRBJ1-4	CASSPRGRTNEKLFF	TGCGCCAGCAGCCCGAGGGGGCGAACTAATGAAAAACTGTTTTTT
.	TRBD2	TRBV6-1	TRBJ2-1	CASSPSSGGQFRQFF	TGTGCCAGCAGTCCCTCTAGCGGGGGGCAATTTCGGCAGTTCTTC
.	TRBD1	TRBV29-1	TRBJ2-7	CSVEEEGTGTYEQYF	TGCAGCGTTGAAGAGGAGGGGACAGGGACTTACGAGCAGTACTTC
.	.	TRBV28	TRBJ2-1	CASRPKDRNEQFF	TGTGCCAGCAGGCCCAAGGACAGAAATGAGCAGTTCTTC
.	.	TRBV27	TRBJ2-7	CASSLSGGRGYEQYF	TGTGCCAGCAGTTTATCGGGGGGGCGCGGCTACGAGCAGTACTTC
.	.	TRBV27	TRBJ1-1	CASSFGRGTEAFF	TGTGCCAGCAGTTTCGGGAGGGGGACTGAAGCTTTCTTT
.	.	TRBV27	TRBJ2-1	CASSSKTGLRAYNEQFF	TGTGCCAGCAGTTCCAAAACAGGTCTTCGGGCTTACAATGAGCAGTTCTTC
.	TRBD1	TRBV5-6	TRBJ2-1	CASSNLVGRGRWYNEQFF	TGTGCCAGCAGCAACCTTGTGGGCAGGGGGCGATGGTATAATGAGCAGTTCTTC
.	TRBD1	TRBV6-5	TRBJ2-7	CASSYRDRAYEQYF	TGTGCCAGCAGTTACCGGGACAGAGCCTACGAGCAGTACTTC
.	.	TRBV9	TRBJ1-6	CASSVGGRNSPLHF	TGTGCCAGCAGCGTAGGCGGTCGTAATTCACCCCTCCACTTT
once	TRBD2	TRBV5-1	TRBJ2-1	CASGPTSGGYEQFF	TGCGCCAGCGGCCCCACTAGCGGGGGCTATGAGCAGTTCTTC
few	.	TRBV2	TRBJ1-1	CASSDGGWGEVIGTEAFF	TGTGCCAGCAGTGACGGGGGGTGGGGGGAGGTGATCGGCACTGAAGCTTTCTTT
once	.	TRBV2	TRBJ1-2	CASRQRGGGQGGYTF	TGTGCCAGCAGGCAGCGCGGGGGGGGGCAAGGAGGCTACACCTTC
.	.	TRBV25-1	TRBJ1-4	CASSEWPEEKLFF	TGTGCCAGCAGTGAATGGCCGGAGGAAAAACTGTTTTTT
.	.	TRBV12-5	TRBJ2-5	CASGLVRERQETQYF	TGTGCTAGTGGTTTGGTACGCGAGAGACAAGAGACCCAGTACTTC
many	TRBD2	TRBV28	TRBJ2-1	CASSTRLAGATSSYNEQFF	TGTGCCAGCAGTACCCGACTAGCGGGGGCCACTAGCTCCTACAATGAGCAGTTCTTC
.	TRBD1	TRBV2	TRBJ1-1	CAIKGAYTEAFF	TGTGCCATCAAGGGGGCGTACACTGAAGCTTTCTTT
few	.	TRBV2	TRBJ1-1	CASSEDSIMNTEAFF	TGTGCCAGCAGTGAGGACAGCATCATGAACACTGAAGCTTTCTTT
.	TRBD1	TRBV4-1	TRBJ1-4	CASSQDPGQEFNEKLFF	TGCGCCAGCAGCCAAGACCCCGGACAGGAGTTTAATGAAAAACTGTTTTTT
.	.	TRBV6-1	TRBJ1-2	CASSYLYGYTF	TGTGCCAGCAGTTATCTCTATGGCTACACCTTC
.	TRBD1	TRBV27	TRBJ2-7	CASSPGTGGGEQYF	TGTGCCAGCAGTCCAGGGACAGGGGGCGGCGAGCAGTACTTC
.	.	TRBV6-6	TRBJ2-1	CASRGGGNEQFF	TGTGCCAGCAGAGGGGGGGGAAATGAGCAGTTCTTC
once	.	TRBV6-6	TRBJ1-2	CASSDIRGLDGYTF	TGTGCCAGCAGTGACATCAGGGGTTTGGATGGCTACACCTTC
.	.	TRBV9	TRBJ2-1	CASSVDGGAYNEQFF	TGTGCCAGCAGCGTAGACGGCGGGGCTTACAATGAGCAGTTCTTC
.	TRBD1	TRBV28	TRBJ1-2	CASSDPGQGDYGYTF	TGTGCCAGCAGTGACCCGGGACAGGGGGACTATGGCTACACCTTC
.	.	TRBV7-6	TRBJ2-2	CASSPTASRTGELFF	TGTGCCAGCTCCCCGACAGCGTCGCGCACCGGGGAGCTGTTTTTT
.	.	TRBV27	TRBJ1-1	CASSFGRGTEAFF	TGTGCCAGCAGTTTCGGTAGGGGAACTGAAGCTTTCTTT
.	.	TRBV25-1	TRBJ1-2	CASSEGRSYGYTF	TGTGCCAGCAGTGAAGGCAGGTCCTATGGCTACACCTTC
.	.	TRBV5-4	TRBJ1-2	CASSGRDSYGYTF	TGTGCCAGCAGCGGGAGGGATAGCTATGGCTACACCTTC
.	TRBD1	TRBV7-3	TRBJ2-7	CASSLTGVRGGRGTYEQYF	TGTGCCAGCAGCTTAACCGGGGTGAGAGGGGGCAGGGGTACCTACGAGCAGTACTTC
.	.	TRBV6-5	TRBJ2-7	CASSLSGGWREQYF	TGTGCCAGCAGCCTATCGGGGGGCTGGAGAGAGCAGTACTTC
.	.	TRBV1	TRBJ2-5	CTSSPWRGAETQYF	TGCACCAGCAGCCCCTGGAGGGGAGCAGAGACCCAGTACTTC
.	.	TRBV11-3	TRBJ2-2	CASSLVGQVRTGELFF	TGTGCCAGCAGCTTAGTGGGGCAGGTGCGCACCGGGGAGCTGTTTTTT
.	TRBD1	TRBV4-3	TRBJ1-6	CASSQDQGASSPLHF	TGCGCCAGCAGCCAAGATCAGGGGGCAAGTTCACCCCTCCACTTT
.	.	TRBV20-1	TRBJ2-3	CSARSDTQYF	TGCAGTGCTAGATCTGATACGCAGTATTTT
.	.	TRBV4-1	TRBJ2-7	CASSSSSSYEQYF	TGCGCCAGCAGCTCATCCAGCTCCTACGAGCAGTACTTC
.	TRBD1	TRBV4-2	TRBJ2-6	CASSHYGQGGGANVLTF	TGTGCCAGCAGCCACTATGGACAGGGCGGTGGGGCCAACGTCCTGACTTTC
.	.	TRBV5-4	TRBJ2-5	CASSFPRNQETQYF	TGTGCCAGCAGCTTCCCGCGGAACCAAGAGACCCAGTACTTC
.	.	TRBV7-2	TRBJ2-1	CASSSGGGRHNEQFF	TGTGCCAGCAGCTCCGGCGGGGGCCGCCACAATGAGCAGTTCTTC
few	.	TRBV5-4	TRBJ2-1	CASRPERSYNEQFF	TGTGCCAGCAGGCCCGAGCGCTCCTACAATGAGCAGTTCTTC